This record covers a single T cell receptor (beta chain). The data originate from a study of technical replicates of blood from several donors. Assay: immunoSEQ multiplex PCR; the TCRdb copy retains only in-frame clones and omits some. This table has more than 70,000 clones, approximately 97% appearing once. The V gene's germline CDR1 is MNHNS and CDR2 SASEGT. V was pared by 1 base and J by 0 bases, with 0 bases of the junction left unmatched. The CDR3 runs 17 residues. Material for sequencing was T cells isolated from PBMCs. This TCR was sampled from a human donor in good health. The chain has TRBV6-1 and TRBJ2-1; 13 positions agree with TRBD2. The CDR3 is CASSEGTSGSSYNEQFF. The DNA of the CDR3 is TGTGCCAGCAGTGAAGGGACTAGCGGGAGCTCCTACAATGAGCAGTTCTTC.